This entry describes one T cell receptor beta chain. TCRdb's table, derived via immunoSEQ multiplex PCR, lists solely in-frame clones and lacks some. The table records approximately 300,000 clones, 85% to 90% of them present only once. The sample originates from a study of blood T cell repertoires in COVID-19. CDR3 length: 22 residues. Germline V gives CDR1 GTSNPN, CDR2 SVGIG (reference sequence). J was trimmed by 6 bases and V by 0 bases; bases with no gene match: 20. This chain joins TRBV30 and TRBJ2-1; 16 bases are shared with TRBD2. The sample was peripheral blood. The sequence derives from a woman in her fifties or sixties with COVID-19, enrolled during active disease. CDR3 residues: CAWSVWTTMGTSGRARSNEQFF. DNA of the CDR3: TGTGCCTGGAGTGTATGGACAACCATGGGGACTAGCGGGAGGGCTCGGTCCAATGAGCAGTTCTTC.